The present T cell receptor (beta chain) was sequenced within a study of blood T cell repertoires in COVID-19. Background on the study: Sites across the United States, Italy and Spain contributed samples from acute and convalescent COVID-19.

Trimming took 6 bases from V and 2 from J, leaving 11 bases between them. The germline V gene has CDR1 WNHNN and CDR2 SYGVQD (reference sequence). The CDR3 runs to 13 residues. Profiled with immunoSEQ multiplex PCR; TCRdb holds only in-frame clones, not every one. The repertoire includes roughly 150,000 clones, roughly 74% of them detected once, and over 11% sits in the top ten. The genes are TRBV10-1 and TRBJ2-7, with TRBD1 as a possible D gene (5 bases). The sample comprised peripheral blood. The origin of this receptor is a woman older than 75 with acute or convalescent COVID-19. The CDR3, as DNA: TGCGCCAGCAGAAGTGACAGTACCTACGAGCAGTACTTC. Protein product: CASRSDSTYEQYF.